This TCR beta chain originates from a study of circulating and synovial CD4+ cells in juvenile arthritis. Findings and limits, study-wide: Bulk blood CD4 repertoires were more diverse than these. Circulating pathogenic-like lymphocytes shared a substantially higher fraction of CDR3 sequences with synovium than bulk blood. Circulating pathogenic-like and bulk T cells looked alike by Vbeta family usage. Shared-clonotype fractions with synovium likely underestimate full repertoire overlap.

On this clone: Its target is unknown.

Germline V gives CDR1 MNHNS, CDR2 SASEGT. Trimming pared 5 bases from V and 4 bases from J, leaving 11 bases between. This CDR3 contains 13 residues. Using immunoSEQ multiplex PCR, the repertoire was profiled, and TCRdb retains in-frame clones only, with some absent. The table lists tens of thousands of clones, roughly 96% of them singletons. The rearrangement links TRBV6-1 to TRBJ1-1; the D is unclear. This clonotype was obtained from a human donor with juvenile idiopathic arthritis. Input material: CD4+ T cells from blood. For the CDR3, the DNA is TGTGCCAGCAGTTTAGAGGTGGGCACTGAAGCTTTCTTT. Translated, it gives CASSLEVGTEAFF.